This TCR beta chain derives from a study of T-cell reconstitution after alpha-beta-depleted transplantation in children. Study-level findings and limits: Diversity and T-cell counts at one year after transplant derived mostly from new T cells. Diversity of TCRbeta at day 60 was high in some patients, arising from surviving recipient T cells and thymic progenitors. Several hundred expanded graft clones reportedly supplied alpha-beta T cells about two months after transplant.

V shed 0 bases and J shed 1 base, with 8 bases lying between them. The CDR3 extends over 14 amino acids. Germline V gene data show CDR1 as DFQATT and CDR2 as SNEGSKA (reference sequence). This clonotype was counted between two and nine times. The target antigen is unknown. Molecular barcoding with unique molecular identifiers was used for the TCRbeta library. TCRdb analysed the PCR reads with MiXCR anew, one entry per CDR3 protein. The data hold more than 200,000 distinct CDR3 sequences, with roughly 23% observed a single time. The sequences come from PBMCs, collected before TCRalphabeta/CD19-depleted stem cell transplant. The gene calls are TRBV20-1 and TRBJ2-3; possibly TRBD2 for D (6 bases). The sequence came from a girl aged 2 to 9 with Fanconi anemia, due to receive a stem cell transplant. The CDR3 bases are TGCAGTGCTAGAGATCAGCGGGGCACAGATACGCAGTATTTT. Translation gives CSARDQRGTDTQYF.